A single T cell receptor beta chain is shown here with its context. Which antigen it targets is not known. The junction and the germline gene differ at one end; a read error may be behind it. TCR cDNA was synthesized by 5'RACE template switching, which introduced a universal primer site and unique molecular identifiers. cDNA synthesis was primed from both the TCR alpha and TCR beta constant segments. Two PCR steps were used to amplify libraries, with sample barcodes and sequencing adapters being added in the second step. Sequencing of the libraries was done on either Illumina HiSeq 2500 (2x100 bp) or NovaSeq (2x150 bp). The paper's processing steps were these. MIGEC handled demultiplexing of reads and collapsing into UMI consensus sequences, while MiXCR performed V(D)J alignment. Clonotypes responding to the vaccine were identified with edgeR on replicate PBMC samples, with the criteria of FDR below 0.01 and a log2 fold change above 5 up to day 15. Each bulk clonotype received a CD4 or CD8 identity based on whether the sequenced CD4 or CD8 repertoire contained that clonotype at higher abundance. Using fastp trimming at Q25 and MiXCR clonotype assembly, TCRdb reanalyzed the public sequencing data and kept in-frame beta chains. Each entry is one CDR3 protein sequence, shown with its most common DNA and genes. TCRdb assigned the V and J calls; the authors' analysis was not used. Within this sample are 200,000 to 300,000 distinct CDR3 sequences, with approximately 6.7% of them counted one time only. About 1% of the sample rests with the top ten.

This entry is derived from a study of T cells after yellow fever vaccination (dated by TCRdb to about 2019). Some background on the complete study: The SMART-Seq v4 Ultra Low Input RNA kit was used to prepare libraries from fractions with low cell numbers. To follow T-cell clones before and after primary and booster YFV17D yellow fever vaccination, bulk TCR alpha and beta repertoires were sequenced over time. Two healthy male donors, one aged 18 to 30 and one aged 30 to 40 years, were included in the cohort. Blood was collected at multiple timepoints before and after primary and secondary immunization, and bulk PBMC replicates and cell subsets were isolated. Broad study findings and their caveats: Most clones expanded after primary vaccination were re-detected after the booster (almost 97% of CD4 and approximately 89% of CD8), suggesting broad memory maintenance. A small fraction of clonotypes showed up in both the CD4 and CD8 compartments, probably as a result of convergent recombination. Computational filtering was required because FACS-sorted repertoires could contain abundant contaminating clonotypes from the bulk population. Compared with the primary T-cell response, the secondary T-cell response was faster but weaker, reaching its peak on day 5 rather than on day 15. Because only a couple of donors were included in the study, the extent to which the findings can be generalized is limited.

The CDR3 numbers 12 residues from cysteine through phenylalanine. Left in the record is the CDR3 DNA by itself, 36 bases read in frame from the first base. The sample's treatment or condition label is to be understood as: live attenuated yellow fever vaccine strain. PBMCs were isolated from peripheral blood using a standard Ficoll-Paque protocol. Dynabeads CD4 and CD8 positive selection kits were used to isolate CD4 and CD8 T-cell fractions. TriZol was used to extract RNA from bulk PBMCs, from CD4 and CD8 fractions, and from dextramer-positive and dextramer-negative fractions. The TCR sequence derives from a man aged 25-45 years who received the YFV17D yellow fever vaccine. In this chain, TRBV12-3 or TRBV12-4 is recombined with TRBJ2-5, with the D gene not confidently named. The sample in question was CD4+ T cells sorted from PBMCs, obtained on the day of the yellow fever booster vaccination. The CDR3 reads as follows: CASSFADPRTDF. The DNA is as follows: TGTGCCAGCAGTTTCGCCGACCCGCGAACCGACTTC.